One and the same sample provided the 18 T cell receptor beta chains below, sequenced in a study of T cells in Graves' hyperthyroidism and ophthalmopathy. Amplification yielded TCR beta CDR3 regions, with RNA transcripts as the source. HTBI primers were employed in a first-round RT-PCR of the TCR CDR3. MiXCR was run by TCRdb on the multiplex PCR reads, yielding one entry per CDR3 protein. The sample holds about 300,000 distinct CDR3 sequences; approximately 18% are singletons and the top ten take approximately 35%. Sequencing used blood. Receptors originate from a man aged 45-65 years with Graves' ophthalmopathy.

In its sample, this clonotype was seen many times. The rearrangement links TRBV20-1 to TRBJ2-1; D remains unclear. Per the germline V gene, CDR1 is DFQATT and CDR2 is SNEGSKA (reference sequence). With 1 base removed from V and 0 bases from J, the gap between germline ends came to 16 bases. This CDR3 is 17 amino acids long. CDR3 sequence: CSARAPWRTLSYNEQFF. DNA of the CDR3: TGCAGTGCTAGAGCGCCTTGGCGGACCCTCTCCTACAATGAGCAGTTCTTC.

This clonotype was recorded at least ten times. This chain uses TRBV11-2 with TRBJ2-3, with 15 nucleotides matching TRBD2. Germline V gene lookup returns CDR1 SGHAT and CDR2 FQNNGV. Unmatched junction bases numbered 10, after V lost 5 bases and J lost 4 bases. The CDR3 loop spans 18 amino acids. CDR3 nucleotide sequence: TGTGCCAGCAGCCCAGGGACTAGCGGGAGGCCACTCCCAGATACGCAGTATTTT. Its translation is CASSPGTSGRPLPDTQYF.

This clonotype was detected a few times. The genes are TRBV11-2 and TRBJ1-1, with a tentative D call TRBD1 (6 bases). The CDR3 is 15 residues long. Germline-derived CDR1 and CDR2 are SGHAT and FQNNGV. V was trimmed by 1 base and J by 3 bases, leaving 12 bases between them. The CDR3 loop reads CASSLGGGLYTEAFF. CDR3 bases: TGTGCCAGCAGCTTAGGGGGGGGGCTTTACACTGAAGCTTTCTTT.

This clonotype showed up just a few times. The CDR3 region has the DNA TGCAGTGCTAGACTCCCCGATAGCAATCAGCCCCAGCATTTT. Its protein product is CSARLPDSNQPQHF. The chain employs TRBV20-1 and TRBJ1-5; D gene ambiguous. The CDR3 extends over 14 amino acids. Looked up from germline, CDR1 is DFQATT and CDR2 is SNEGSKA (reference sequence). Trimming cost V 2 bases and J 0 bases, with 8 bases left between them.

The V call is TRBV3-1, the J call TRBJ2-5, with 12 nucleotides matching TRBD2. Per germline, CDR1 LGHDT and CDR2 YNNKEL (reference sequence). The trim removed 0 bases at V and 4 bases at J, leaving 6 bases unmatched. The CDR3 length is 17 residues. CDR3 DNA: TGTGCCAGCAGCCAAGATTGGGGACTAGCGGGTCTAGAGACCCAGTACTTC. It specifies CASSQDWGLAGLETQYF.

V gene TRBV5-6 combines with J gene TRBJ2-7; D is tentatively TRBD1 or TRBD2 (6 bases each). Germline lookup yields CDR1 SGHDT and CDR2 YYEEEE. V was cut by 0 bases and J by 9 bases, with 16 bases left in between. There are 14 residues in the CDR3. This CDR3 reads CASSLDGGPAGQYF. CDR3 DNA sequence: TGTGCCAGCAGCTTGGATGGGGGGCCGGCAGGGCAGTACTTC.

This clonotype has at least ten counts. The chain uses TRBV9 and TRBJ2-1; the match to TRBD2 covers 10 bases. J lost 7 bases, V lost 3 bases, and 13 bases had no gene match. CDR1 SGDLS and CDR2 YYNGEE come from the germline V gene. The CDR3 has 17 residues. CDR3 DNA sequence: TGTGCCAGCAGCGCCCCTTTAGCGGGAGGTAGCAGAAATGAGCAGTTCTTC. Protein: CASSAPLAGGSRNEQFF.

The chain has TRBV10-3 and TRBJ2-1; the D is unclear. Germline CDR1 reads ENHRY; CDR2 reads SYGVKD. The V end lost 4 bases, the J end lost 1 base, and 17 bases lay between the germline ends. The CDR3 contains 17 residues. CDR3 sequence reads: CAISGGTIRQSYNEQFF. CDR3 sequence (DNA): TGTGCCATCAGTGGTGGAACGATTAGGCAGTCCTACAATGAGCAGTTCTTC.

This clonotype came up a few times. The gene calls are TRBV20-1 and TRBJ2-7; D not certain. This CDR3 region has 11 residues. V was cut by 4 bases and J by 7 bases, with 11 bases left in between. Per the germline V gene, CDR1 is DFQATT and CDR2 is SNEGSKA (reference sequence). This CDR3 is CSAKPSWEQYF. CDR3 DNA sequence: TGCAGTGCTAAGCCCTCGTGGGAGCAGTACTTC.

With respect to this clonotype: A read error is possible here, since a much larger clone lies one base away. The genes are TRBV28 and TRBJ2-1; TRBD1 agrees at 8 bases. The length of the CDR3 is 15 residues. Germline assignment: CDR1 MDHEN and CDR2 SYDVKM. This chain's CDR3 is CASRNFGAGGNEQLF. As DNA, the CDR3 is TGTGCCAGCAGAAACTTCGGCGCAGGGGGCAATGAGCAGCTCTTC.

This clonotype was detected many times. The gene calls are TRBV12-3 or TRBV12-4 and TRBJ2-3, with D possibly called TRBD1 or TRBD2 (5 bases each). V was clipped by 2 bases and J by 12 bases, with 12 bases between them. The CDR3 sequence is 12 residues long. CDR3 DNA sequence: TGTGCCAGCAGTTTATCAGAGGGGTCCCAGTATTTT. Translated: CASSLSEGSQYF.

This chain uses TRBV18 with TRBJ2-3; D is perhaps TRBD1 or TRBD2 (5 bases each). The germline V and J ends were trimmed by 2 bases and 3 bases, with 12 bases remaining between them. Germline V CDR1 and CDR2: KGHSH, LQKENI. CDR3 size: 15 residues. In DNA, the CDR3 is TGTGCCAGCTCACCAGGGGGTCGGTCGACAGATACGCAGTATTTT. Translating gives CASSPGGRSTDTQYF.

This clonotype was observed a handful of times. The CDR3 is CASSPPDSYAGETQYF. The CDR3 coding sequence is TGTGCCAGCTCACCACCGGACAGTTACGCGGGGGAGACCCAGTACTTC. The chain uses TRBV18 and TRBJ2-5; possibly TRBD1 or TRBD2 for D (6 bases each). V shed 0 bases and J shed 5 bases, with 16 bases lying between them. The CDR3 runs to 16 residues. Germline V gene sequence: CDR1 KGHSH, CDR2 LQKENI.

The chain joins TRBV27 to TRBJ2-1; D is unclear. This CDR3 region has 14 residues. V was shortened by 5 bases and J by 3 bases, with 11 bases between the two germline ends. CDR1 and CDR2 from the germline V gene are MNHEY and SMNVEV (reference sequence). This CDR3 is CASSPLGFYNEQFF. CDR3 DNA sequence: TGTGCCAGCAGTCCCTTGGGATTCTACAATGAGCAGTTCTTC.

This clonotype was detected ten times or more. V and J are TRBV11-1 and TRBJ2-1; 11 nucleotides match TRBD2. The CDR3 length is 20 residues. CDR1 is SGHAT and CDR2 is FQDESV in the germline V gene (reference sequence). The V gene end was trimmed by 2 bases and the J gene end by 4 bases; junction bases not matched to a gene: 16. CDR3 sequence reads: CASSLRGLAGGSLSYNEQFF. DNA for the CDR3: TGTGCCAGCAGCTTAAGGGGGCTAGCGGGAGGATCCCTCTCTTACAATGAGCAGTTCTTC.

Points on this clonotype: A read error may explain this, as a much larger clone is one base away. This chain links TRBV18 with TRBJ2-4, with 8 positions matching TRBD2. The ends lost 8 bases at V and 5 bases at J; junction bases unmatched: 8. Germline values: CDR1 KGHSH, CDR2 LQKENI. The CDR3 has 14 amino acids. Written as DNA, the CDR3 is TGTGCCAGCCCAAATAGCGGGAACCAAAACATTCAGTACTTC. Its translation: CASPNSGNQNIQYF.

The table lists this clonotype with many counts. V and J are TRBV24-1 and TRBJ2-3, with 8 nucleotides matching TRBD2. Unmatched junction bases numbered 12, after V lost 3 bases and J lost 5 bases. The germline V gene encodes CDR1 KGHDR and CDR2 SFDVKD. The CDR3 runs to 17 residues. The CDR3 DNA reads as TGTGCCACCAGTGATCCTCGACCAGGGCGGGAGGTAGATACGCAGTATTTT. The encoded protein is CATSDPRPGREVDTQYF.

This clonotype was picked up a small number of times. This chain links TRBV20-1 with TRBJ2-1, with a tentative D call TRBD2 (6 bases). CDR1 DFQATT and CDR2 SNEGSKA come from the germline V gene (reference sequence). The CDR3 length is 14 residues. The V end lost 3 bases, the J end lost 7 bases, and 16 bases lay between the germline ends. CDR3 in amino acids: CSASGRGNRNEQFF. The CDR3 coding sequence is TGCAGTGCTAGCGGGAGAGGGAATAGAAATGAGCAGTTCTTC.